The 18 T cell receptor beta chains reported below all come from one sample, sequenced in a study of human T cells and chemical hapten exposure. Time point meaning: patch test 1, 2 weeks after DPC sensitization. Documented treatment: therapeutic diphenylcyclopropenone sensitization with weekly scalp DPC. TCRdb used MiXCR to reprocess the RACE reads, holding one entry per CDR3 protein. In the table there are some 380,000 distinct CDR3 sequences, 4% to 5.5% of which are singletons. This specimen was whole blood, taken in connection with sensitization to the hapten diphenylcyclopropenone (DPC). All receptors derive from a woman aged 45-59 years with alopecia areata. Some clones in this sample may be carry-over from other donors' samples.

The V call is TRBV4-1, the J call TRBJ2-3; 11 nucleotides align to TRBD2. V lost 2 bases and J lost 5; bases outside the gene matches: 9. CDR1 is MGHRA and CDR2 is YSYEKL in the germline V gene. This CDR3 comprises 17 residues. CDR3 DNA: TGCGCCAGCAGCCAAACGTCCCCTAGCGGGAGGATAGATACGCAGTATTTT. Residues: CASSQTSPSGRIDTQYF.

This CDR3 is CASNELRAHSTGANVLTF. CDR3 nucleotides: TGCGCCAGCAATGAACTCAGGGCCCACTCCACTGGGGCCAACGTCCTGACTTTC. The chain combines TRBV5-1 with TRBJ2-6; possibly TRBD1 for D (5 bases). CDR3 length: 18 amino acids. The V gene lost 6 bases and the J gene lost 2 bases, with 21 bases spanning the gap. CDR1 is SGHRS, CDR2 YFSETQ, per germline.

Here the CDR3 DNA reads TGTGCCAGCAGCCGGCTAGCGGGGTCCGGGGAGCTGTTTTTT. It specifies CASSRLAGSGELFF. The chain links TRBV7-6 to TRBJ2-2, with 9 bases fitting TRBD2. Trimming at V came to 5 bases and at J to 6 bases, leaving 4 bases not matched to a gene. Germline CDR1 and CDR2: SGHVS and FNYEAQ. This CDR3 region has 14 residues.

There are many counts of this clonotype. This chain joins TRBV6-5 and TRBJ1-1, with D maybe TRBD1 (6 bases). The CDR3 loop spans 16 amino acids. Looked up from germline, CDR1 is MNHEY and CDR2 is SVGAGI. Trimming removed 1 base at V and 2 bases at J, with 14 bases between. CDR3 sequence reads: CASSYLQTGQNTEAFF. CDR3 sequence (DNA): TGTGCCAGCAGTTACTTACAGACAGGACAAAACACTGAAGCTTTCTTT.

This clonotype showed up many times. This rearrangement joins TRBV29-1 to TRBJ2-4, with unresolved D. The CDR3 is 15 amino acids. The V gene lost 1 base and the J gene lost 0 bases, with 10 bases spanning the gap. Germline CDR1 and CDR2: SQVTM and ANQGSEA. In nucleotides, the CDR3 is TGCAGCGTTGAAGGGTCGGCAGGAGCCAAAAACATTCAGTACTTC. It translates to CSVEGSAGAKNIQYF.

This clonotype was counted only a few times. The V gene is TRBV6-1, the J gene TRBJ1-5; D possibly corresponds to TRBD1 (5 bases). This CDR3 region has 12 residues. The germline V and J ends were trimmed by 11 bases and 0 bases, with 8 bases remaining between them. CDR1 is MNHNS, CDR2 SASEGT, per germline. The CDR3 DNA reads TGTGCCGGGGGGACTAGCAATCAGCCCCAGCATTTT. Its translation: CAGGTSNQPQHF.

This clonotype came up a few times. The V and J genes are TRBV20-1 and TRBJ1-1; D gene ambiguous. The CDR3 covers 10 residues. The V and J ends lost 3 bases and 10 bases respectively, with 9 bases between them. Germline V CDR1 and CDR2: DFQATT, SNEGSKA (reference sequence). This CDR3 reads CSASSGRAFF. The CDR3 DNA follows: TGCAGTGCTAGCTCGGGGAGAGCTTTCTTT.

At least ten counts were recorded for this clonotype. The chain has TRBV27 and TRBJ1-2; possibly TRBD1 for D (6 bases). The CDR3 covers 15 residues. Trimming cost V 5 bases and J 1 base, with 14 bases left between them. CDR1 and CDR2 from the germline V gene are MNHEY and SMNVEV (reference sequence). The CDR3 DNA reads TGTGCCAGCAGTGGACGGACAGCCCGTAACTATGGCTACACCTTC. Amino acids: CASSGRTARNYGYTF.

This clonotype came up many times. The rearrangement joins TRBV7-2 to TRBJ2-1; TRBD1 is a possible D gene (5 bases). V dropped 5 bases and J dropped 0 bases, with 20 bases sitting between them. There are 18 residues in the CDR3. Germline V gives CDR1 SGHTA, CDR2 FQGNSA. The CDR3, as DNA: TGTGCCAGCAGCCCAAGGGCTGGTGGGGCAAACTCCTACAATGAGCAGTTCTTC. Translation: CASSPRAGGANSYNEQFF. Complete variable domain (other parts from reference TRBV7-2 and TRBJ2-1): GAGVSQSPSNKVTEKGKDVELRCDPISGHTALYWYRQSLGQGLEFLIYFQGNSAPDKSGLPSDRFSAERTGGSVSTLTIQRTQQEDSAVYLCASSPRAGGANSYNEQFFGPGTRLTVL.

There are many counts of this clonotype. The chain links TRBV6-1 to TRBJ1-1, with no clear D. V lost 9 bases, J lost 0 bases, and 11 bases lay in between. Germline lookup yields CDR1 MNHNS and CDR2 SASEGT. The CDR3 contains 13 residues. CDR3 DNA sequence: TGTGCCAGTGATACACAAGTGAACACTGAAGCTTTCTTT. Amino acids: CASDTQVNTEAFF.

This clonotype has a count of ten or more. The V and J genes are TRBV7-9 and TRBJ1-6; 7 nucleotides match TRBD1. CDR1 and CDR2 from the germline V gene are SEHNR and FQNEAQ (reference sequence). The CDR3 spans 11 residues. Trimming cost V 3 bases and J 15 bases; bases outside gene matches: 2. The CDR3 loop reads CASSLQGDLHF. The CDR3 nucleotides read TGTGCCAGCAGCTTGCAGGGGGACCTCCACTTT.

This clonotype was detected a few times. The chain employs TRBV12-5 and TRBJ1-5; 8 bases map to TRBD1. This CDR3 is built from 14 residues. Germline loops: CDR1 LGHNT, CDR2 FRNRAP. The V gene end was trimmed by 5 bases and the J gene end by 9 bases; junction bases not matched to a gene: 9. CDR3 nucleotides: TGTGCTAGTGGTATAGGGACAGGTGGTGGGCCCCAGCATTTT. Translating gives CASGIGTGGGPQHF.

The sample holds many counts of this clonotype. Germline and junction disagree at one end, which may indicate a read error. V usage is TRBV2 and J usage is TRBJ2-3, with D uncertain. CDR3 length: 12 amino acids. The germline gives CDR1 SNHLY, CDR2 FYNNEI. This CDR3 is CATAEFTDTQNF. The CDR3, as DNA: TGTGCCACCGCGGAGTTTACGGATACGCAAAATTTT.

This clonotype was found many times. The V and J genes are TRBV6-2 or TRBV6-3 and TRBJ1-1; weak D call: TRBD1 (6 bases). The CDR3 loop spans 14 amino acids. The V end lost 4 bases, the J end lost 0 bases, and 9 bases lay between the germline ends. From germline, CDR1 is MNHEY and CDR2 SVGEGT. For the CDR3, the DNA is TGTGCCAGCAGTTCAGGGGTGATGAACACTGAAGCTTTCTTT. It specifies CASSSGVMNTEAFF.

This clonotype appeared a few times. The V and J genes are TRBV6-2 or TRBV6-3 and TRBJ1-1; D may be TRBD1 (6 bases). Germline lookup yields CDR1 MNHEY and CDR2 SVGEGT. Trimming stripped 6 bases from V and 3 bases from J, with 14 bases between. This CDR3 has 14 residues. This chain's CDR3 is CASRPRDTYTEAFF. The CDR3 DNA follows: TGTGCCAGCAGGCCCAGGGACACCTACACTGAAGCTTTCTTT.

This clonotype turned up a few times. The gene calls are TRBV27 and TRBJ2-1; D may match TRBD1 or TRBD2 (5 bases each). The CDR3 consists of 13 residues. V lost 7 bases to trimming and J lost 9 bases, with 16 bases between them. Germline CDR1 is MNHEY and CDR2 is SMNVEV (reference sequence). CDR3 sequence reads: CASTNGASTEQFF. CDR3 DNA: TGTGCCAGCACTAATGGGGCTAGCACTGAGCAGTTCTTC.

This clonotype was counted at least ten times. This chain links TRBV28 with TRBJ2-1; unclear D gene. Germline assignment: CDR1 MDHEN and CDR2 SYDVKM. This CDR3 has 15 residues. V was shortened by 6 bases and J by 5 bases, with 17 bases between the two germline ends. In DNA, the CDR3 is TGTGCCAGCAGCAGATCCCCGGACGGTAACAATGAGCAGTTCTTC. This codes for CASSRSPDGNNEQFF.

This clonotype was found a few times. The chain couples TRBV29-1 to TRBJ1-1; D is perhaps TRBD1 (6 bases). Germline values: CDR1 SQVTM, CDR2 ANQGSEA. This CDR3 has 11 amino acids. The CDR3 nucleotides are TGCAGGGGGGACACAAACACTGAAGCTTTCTTT. The encoded protein is CRGDTNTEAFF. The entire variable domain, with the rest obtained from reference TRBV29-1 and TRBJ1-1, is as follows: SAVISQKPSRDICQRGTSLTIQCQVDSQVTMMFWYRQQPGQSLTLIATANQGSEATYESGFVIDKFPISRPNLTFSTLTVSNMSPEDSSIYLCRGDTNTEAFFGQGTRLTVV.